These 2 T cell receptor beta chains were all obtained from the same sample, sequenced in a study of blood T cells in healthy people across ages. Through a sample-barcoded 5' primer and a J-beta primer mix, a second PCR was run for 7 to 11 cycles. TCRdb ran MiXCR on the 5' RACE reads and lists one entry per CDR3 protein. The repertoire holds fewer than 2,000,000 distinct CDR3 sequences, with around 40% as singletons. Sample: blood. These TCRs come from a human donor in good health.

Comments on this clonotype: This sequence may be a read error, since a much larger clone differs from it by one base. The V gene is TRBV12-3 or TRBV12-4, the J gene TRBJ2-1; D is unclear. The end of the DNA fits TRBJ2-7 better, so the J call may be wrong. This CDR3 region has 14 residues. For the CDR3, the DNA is TGTGCCAGCACAGTTTTTGGGTCCTACAATGAGCAGTACTTC. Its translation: CASTVFGSYNEQYF.

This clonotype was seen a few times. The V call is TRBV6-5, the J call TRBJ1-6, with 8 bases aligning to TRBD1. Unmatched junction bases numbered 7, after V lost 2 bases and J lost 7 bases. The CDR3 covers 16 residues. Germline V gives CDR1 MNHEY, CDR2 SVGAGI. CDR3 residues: CASSYRRTGRNSPLHF. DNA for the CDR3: TGTGCCAGCAGTTACCGGCGGACAGGGCGGAATTCACCCCTCCACTTT.